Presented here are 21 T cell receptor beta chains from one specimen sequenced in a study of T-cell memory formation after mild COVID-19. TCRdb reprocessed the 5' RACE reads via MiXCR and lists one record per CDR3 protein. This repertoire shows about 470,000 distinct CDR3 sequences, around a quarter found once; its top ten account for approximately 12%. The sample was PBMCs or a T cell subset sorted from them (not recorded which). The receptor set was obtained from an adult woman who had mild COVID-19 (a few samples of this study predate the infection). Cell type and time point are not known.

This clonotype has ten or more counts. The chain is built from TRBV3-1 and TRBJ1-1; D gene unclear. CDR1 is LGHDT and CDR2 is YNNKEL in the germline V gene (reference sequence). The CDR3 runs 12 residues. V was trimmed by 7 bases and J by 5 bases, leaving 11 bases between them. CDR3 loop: CASNFGGTEAFF. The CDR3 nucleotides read TGTGCCAGCAATTTCGGCGGGACTGAAGCTTTCTTT.

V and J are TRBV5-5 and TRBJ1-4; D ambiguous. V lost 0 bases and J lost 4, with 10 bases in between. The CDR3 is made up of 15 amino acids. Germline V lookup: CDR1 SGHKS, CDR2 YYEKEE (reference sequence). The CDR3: CASSLVRVHNEKLFF. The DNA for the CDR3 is TGTGCCAGCAGCTTGGTCCGGGTCCATAATGAAAAACTGTTTTTT.

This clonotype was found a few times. The CDR3 DNA is TGCAGTGCTAGAGATTTAGGGGGGGCTGAGGGCTACACCTTC. It translates to CSARDLGGAEGYTF. The V gene is TRBV20-1, the J gene TRBJ1-2; D is possibly TRBD1 (6 bases). Trimming shortened V by 0 bases and J by 8 bases, and 16 bases separated the two germline ends. Germline CDR1 DFQATT, CDR2 SNEGSKA (reference sequence). This CDR3 has 14 residues.

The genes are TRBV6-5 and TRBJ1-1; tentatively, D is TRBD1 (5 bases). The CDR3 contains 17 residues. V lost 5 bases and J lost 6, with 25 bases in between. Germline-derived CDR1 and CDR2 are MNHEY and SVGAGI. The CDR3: CASSPNPGPGRGAEAFF. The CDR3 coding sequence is TGTGCCAGCAGTCCTAACCCGGGGCCGGGGAGAGGCGCTGAAGCTTTCTTT.

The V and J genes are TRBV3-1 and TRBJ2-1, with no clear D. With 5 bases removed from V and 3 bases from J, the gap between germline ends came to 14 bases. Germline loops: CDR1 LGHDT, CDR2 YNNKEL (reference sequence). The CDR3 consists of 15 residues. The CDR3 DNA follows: TGTGCCAGCAGCTCCGGAGCCGGCATCTACAATGAGCAGTTCTTC. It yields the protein CASSSGAGIYNEQFF.

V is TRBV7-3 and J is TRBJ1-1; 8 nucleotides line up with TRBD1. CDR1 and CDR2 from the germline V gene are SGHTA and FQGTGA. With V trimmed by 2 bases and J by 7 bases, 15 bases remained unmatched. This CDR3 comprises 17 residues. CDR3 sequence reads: CASSLGGGGQGAIEAFF. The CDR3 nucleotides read TGTGCCAGCAGCTTAGGGGGAGGAGGACAGGGAGCAATTGAAGCTTTCTTT.

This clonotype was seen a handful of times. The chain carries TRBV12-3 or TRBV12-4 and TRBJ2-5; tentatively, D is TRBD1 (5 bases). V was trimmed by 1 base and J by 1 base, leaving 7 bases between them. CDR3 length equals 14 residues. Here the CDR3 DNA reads TGTGCCAGCAGTTTAGGACAGACCCAAGAGACCCAGTACTTC. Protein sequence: CASSLGQTQETQYF.

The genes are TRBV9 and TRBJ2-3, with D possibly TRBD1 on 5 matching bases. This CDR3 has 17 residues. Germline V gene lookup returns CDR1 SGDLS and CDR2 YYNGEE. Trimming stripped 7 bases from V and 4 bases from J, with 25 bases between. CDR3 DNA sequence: TGTGCCAGCGCCCCGGGTGGGGCCATTGAAGCTGCAGATACGCAGTATTTT. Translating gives CASAPGGAIEAADTQYF.

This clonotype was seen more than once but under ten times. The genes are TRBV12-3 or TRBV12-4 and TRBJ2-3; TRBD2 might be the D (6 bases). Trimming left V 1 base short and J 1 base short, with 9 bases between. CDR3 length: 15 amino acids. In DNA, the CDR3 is TGTGCCAGCAGTTTAGTATCTAGCGGCACAGATACGCAGTATTTT. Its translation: CASSLVSSGTDTQYF.

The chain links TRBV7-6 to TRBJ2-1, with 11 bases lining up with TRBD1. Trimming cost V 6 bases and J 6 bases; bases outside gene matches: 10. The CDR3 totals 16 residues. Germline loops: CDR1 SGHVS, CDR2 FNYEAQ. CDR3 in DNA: TGTGCCAGCAGACCAGCACCGGGACAGGGGGTCAATGAGCAGTTCTTC. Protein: CASRPAPGQGVNEQFF.

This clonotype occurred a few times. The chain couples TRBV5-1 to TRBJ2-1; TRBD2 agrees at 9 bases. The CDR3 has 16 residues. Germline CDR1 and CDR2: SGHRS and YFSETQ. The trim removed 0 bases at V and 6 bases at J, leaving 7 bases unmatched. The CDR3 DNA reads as TGCGCCAGCAGCTTGGTTTCTAGCGGGAACCCCAATGAGCAGTTCTTC. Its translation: CASSLVSSGNPNEQFF.

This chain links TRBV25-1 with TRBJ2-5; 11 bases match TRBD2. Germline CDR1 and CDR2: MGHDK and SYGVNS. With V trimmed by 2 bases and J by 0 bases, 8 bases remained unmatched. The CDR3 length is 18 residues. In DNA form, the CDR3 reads TGTGCCAGCAGTGAAGTACAAGCTAGCGGGAGGAACCAAGAGACCCAGTACTTC. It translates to CASSEVQASGRNQETQYF.

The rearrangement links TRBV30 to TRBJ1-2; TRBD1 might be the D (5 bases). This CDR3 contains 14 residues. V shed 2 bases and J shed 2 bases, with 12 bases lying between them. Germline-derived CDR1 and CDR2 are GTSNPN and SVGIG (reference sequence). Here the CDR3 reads CAWSRRDGNYGYTF. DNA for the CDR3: TGTGCCTGGAGTAGAAGGGACGGCAACTATGGCTACACCTTC.

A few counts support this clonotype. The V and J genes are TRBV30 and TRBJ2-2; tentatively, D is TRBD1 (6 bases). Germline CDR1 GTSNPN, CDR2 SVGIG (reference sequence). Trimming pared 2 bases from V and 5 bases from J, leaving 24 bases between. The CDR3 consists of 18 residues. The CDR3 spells CAWSPSLSRGRGTGELFF. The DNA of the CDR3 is TGTGCCTGGAGTCCATCCCTGAGTCGGGGAAGGGGGACCGGGGAGCTGTTTTTT.

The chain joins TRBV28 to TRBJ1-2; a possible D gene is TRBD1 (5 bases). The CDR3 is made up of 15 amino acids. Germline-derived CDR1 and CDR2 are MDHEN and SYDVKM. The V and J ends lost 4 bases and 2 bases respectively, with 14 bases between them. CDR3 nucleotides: TGTGCCAGCAGTTATAGACAGATAGGGAACTATGGCTACACCTTC. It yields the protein CASSYRQIGNYGYTF.

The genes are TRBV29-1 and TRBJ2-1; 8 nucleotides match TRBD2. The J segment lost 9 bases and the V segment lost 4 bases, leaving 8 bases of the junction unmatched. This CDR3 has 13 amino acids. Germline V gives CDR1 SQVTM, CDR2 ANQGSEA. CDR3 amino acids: CSVVTGGPPEQFF. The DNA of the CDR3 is TGCAGCGTTGTGACGGGAGGGCCCCCTGAGCAGTTCTTC.

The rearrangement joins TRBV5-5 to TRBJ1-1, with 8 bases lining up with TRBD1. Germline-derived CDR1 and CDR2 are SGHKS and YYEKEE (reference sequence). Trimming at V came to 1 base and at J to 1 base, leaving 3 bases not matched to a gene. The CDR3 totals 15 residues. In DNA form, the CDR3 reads TGTGCCAGCAGCTTGTCCCAGGGGGCGAACACTGAAGCTTTCTTT. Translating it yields CASSLSQGANTEAFF.

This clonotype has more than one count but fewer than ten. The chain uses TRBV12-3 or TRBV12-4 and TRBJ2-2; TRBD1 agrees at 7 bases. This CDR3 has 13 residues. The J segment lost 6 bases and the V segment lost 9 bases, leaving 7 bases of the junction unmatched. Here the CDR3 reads CASDRESSGELFF. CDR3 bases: TGTGCCAGTGACAGGGAGTCTTCCGGGGAGCTGTTTTTT.

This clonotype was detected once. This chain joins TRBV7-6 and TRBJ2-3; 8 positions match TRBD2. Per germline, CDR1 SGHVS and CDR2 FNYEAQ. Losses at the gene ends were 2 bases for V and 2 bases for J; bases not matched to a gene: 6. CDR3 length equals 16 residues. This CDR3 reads CASSLPRGGTTDTQYF. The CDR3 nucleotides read TGTGCCAGCAGCTTACCCCGGGGGGGAACCACAGATACGCAGTATTTT.

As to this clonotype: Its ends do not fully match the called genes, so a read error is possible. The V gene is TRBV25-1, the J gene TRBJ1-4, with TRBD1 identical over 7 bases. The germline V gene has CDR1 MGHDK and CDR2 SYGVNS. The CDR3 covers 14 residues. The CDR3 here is CASRGTDFNEKLFF. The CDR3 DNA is TGTGCCAGCAGGGGGACAGATTTTAATGAAAAGCTGTTTTTT.

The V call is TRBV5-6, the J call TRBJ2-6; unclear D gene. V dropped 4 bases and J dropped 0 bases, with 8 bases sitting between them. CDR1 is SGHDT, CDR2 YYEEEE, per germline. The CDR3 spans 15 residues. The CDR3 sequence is CASSLKVSGANVLTF. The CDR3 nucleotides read TGTGCCAGCAGCCTGAAGGTCTCTGGGGCCAACGTCCTGACTTTC.